The 4 T cell receptor beta chains below all came from one sample that was sequenced in a study of blood T cell repertoires in COVID-19. Method: immunoSEQ multiplex PCR; TCRdb's copy keeps in-frame clones and lacks some. The top ten clones hold 9.5% to 15% of a sample with 80,000 to 95,000 clones, 70% to 85% of them seen once. Sequenced material: peripheral blood. The receptors were sampled from a human donor in a cohort sampled during active COVID-19.

The chain joins TRBV15 to TRBJ2-3, with a tentative D call TRBD2 (5 bases). The V end was cut by 0 bases, the J end by 3 bases, with 19 bases between. The germline V gene encodes CDR1 LNHNV and CDR2 YYDKDF (reference sequence). The CDR3 sequence is 18 residues long. The CDR3 DNA reads as TGTGCCACCAGCAGAGATCTGATCCTAACGGGGAGAACAGATACGCAGTATTTT. Amino acids: CATSRDLILTGRTDTQYF.

The chain uses TRBV7-3 and TRBJ2-1; the match to TRBD1 covers 10 bases. The CDR3 is 15 residues long. J was trimmed by 9 bases and V by 5 bases; bases with no gene match: 10. The germline V gene encodes CDR1 SGHTA and CDR2 FQGTGA. In nucleotides, the CDR3 is TGTGCCAGCAGCACGTCCGGGACAGGGGCCACTGAGCAGTTCTTC. Translating it yields CASSTSGTGATEQFF.

The rearrangement uses TRBV7-9 and TRBJ2-5; 16 bases map to TRBD2. CDR3 length equals 17 residues. The ends lost 5 bases at V and 5 bases at J; junction bases unmatched: 8. Germline V gene sequence: CDR1 SEHNR, CDR2 FQNEAQ (reference sequence). CDR3 DNA: TGTGCCAGCAGCCCAAGGGGACTAGCGGGGGGGCGTGAGACCCAGTACTTC. Protein: CASSPRGLAGGRETQYF.

V and J are TRBV4-2 and TRBJ1-4; D is ambiguous. Trimming took 0 bases from V and 6 from J, leaving 8 bases between them. The germline gives CDR1 LGHNA, CDR2 YNFKEQ. The CDR3 consists of 14 residues. CDR3 coding DNA: TGTGCCAGCAGCCAAGACGGGATTTATGAAAAACTGTTTTTT. Its translation is CASSQDGIYEKLFF.